This T cell receptor beta chain was profiled in a study of shared clonotypes between healthy human individuals. Overall study findings and caveats: Only blood samples were collected, and tissue repertoires likely differ. Inspection by rarefaction showed sorted-subset sequencing to be incomplete despite large depth. Having only a few donors restricted how much genetic and exposure-history diversity was captured.

Regarding this clone: What it binds is unknown.

The assay ran at deep level. The protocol was immunoSEQ multiplex PCR, while the TCRdb copy is restricted to in-frame clones and leaves out a portion. The repertoire has roughly 330,000 clones, approximately 79% of them found once; the top ten carry under 13%. The V gene's germline CDR1 is LGHNA and CDR2 YSLEER. This CDR3 region has 14 residues. Trimming shortened V by 0 bases and J by 3 bases, and 8 bases separated the two germline ends. The source of this sequence is a man under 40 in good health. The source material was memory CD4+ T cells sorted from blood. Regarding subset: CD45RA-negative fraction. The chain carries TRBV4-3 and TRBJ1-1; possibly TRBD1 for D (5 bases). The CDR3: CASSQDTGDTEAFF. The DNA for the CDR3 is TGCGCCAGCAGCCAAGATACGGGGGACACTGAAGCTTTCTTT.